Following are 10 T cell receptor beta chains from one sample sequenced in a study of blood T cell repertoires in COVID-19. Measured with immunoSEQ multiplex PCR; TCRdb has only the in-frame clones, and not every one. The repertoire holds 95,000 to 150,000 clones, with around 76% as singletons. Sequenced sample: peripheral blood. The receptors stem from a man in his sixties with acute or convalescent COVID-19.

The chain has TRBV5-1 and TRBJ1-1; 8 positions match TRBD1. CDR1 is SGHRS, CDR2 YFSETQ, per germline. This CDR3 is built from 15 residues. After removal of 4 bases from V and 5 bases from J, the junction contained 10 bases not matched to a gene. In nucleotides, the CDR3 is TGCGCCAGCAGCGAATGGACAGGGAGGGTTACTGAAGCTTTCTTT. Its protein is CASSEWTGRVTEAFF. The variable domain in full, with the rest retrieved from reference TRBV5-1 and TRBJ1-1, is KAGVTQTPRYLIKTRGQQVTLSCSPISGHRSVSWYQQTPGQGLQFLFEYFSETQRNKGNFPGRFSGRQFSNSRSEMNVSTLELGDSALYLCASSEWTGRVTEAFFGQGTRLTVV.

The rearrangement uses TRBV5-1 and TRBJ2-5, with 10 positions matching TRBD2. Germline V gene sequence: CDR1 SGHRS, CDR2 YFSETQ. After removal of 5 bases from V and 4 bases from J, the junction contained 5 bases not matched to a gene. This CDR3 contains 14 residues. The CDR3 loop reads CASRRTSGGETQYF. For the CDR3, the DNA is TGCGCCAGCAGGAGGACTAGCGGTGGAGAGACCCAGTACTTC.

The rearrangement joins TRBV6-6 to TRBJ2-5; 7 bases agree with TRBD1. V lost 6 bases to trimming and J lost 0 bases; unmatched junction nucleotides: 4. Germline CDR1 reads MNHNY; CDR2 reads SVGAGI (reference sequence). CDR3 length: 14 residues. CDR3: CASRNDRDQETQYF. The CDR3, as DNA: TGTGCCAGCAGAAACGACAGGGACCAAGAGACCCAGTACTTC.

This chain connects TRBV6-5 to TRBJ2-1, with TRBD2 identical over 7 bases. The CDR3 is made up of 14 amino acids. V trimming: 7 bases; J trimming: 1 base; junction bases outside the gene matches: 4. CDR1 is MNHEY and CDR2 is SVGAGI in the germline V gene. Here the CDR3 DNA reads TGTGCCAGCACCCCAGCGGGGTCCTACAATGAGCAGTTCTTC. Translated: CASTPAGSYNEQFF.

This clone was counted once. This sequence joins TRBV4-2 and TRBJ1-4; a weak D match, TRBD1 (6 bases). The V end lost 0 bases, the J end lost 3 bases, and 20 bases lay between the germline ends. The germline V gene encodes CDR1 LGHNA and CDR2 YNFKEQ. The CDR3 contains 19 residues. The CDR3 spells CASSQDLTGTGPPNEKLFF. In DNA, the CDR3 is TGTGCCAGCAGCCAAGATCTTACAGGGACGGGCCCGCCTAATGAAAAACTGTTTTTT.

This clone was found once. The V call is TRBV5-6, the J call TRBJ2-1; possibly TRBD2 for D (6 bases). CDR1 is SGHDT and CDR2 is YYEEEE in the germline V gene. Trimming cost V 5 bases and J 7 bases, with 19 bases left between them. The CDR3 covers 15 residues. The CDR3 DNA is TGTGCCAGCAGTATTGTGGGAGGTAGAGTGAATGAGCAGTTCTTC. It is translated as CASSIVGGRVNEQFF.

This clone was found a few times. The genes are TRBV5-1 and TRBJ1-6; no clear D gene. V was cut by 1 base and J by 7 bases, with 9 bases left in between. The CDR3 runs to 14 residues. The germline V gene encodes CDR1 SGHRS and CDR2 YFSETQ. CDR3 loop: CASSLSSFNSPLHF. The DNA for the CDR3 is TGCGCCAGCAGCTTGTCTTCTTTCAATTCACCCCTCCACTTT.

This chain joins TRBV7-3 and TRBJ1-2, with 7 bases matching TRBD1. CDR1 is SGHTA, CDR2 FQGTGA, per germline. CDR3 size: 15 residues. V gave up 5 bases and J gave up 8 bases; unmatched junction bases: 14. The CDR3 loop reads CASSQTPGQPEGYTF. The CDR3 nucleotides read TGTGCCAGCAGCCAGACCCCGGGACAGCCCGAAGGCTACACCTTC.

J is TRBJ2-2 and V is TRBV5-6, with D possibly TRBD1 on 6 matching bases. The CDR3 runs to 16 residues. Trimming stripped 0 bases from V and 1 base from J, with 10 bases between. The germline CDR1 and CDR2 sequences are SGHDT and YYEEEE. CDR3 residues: CASSLVRGRNTGELFF. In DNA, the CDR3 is TGTGCCAGCAGCTTGGTTAGGGGGAGGAACACCGGGGAGCTGTTTTTT.

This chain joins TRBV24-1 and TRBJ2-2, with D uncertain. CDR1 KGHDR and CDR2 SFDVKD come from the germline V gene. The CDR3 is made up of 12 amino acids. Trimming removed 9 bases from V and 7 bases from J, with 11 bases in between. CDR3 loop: CATRYGGGELFF. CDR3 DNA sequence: TGTGCCACCCGATACGGTGGCGGGGAGCTGTTTTTT.